The T cell receptor (beta chain) under discussion was sequenced for a study of blood T cell repertoires in COVID-19. In its sample, this clone was seen once. Germline CDR1 reads SGDLS; CDR2 reads YYNGEE. This CDR3 has 14 amino acids. The V and J ends lost 2 bases and 5 bases, in that order; junction bases with no gene match: 5. Using immunoSEQ multiplex PCR, the repertoire was profiled, and TCRdb retains in-frame clones only, with some absent. The repertoire holds about 55,000 clones, with 90% as singletons. The sample taken for sequencing was peripheral blood. The chain links TRBV9 to TRBJ2-7; 9 nucleotides line up with TRBD2. The sequence derives from a man aged 40-49 years with acute or convalescent COVID-19. As DNA, the CDR3 is TGTGCCAGCAGCGTTAGCGGGAGCGTCGACGAGCAGTACTTC. Protein product: CASSVSGSVDEQYF.